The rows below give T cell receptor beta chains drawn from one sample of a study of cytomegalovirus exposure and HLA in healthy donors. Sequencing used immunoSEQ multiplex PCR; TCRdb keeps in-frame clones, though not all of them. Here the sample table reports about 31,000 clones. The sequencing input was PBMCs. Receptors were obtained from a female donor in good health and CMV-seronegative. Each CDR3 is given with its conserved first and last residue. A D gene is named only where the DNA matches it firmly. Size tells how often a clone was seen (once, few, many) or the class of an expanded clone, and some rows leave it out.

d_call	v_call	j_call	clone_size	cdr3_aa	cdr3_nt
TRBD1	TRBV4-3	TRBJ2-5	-	CASSQDFEGAGGETQYF	TGCGCCAGCAGCCAAGATTTTGAGGGGGCGGGCGGAGAGACCCAGTACTTC
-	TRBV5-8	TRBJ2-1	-	CASSLEGQRYNEQFF	TGTGCCAGCAGCTTGGAAGGACAGCGCTACAATGAGCAGTTCTTC
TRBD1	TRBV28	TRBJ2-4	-	CASRTGALGKNIQYF	TGTGCCAGCAGGACAGGGGCTTTGGGCAAAAACATTCAGTACTTC
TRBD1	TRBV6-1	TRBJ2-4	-	CASSAQGIAKNIQYF	TGTGCCAGCAGCGCACAGGGGATAGCCAAAAACATTCAGTACTTC
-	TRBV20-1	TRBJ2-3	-	CSAIIEDTQYF	TGCAGTGCTATAATAGAGGATACGCAGTATTTT
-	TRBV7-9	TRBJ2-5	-	CASSLGGGGGTGETQYF	TGTGCCAGCAGCTTAGGTGGGGGCGGCGGCACGGGAGAGACCCAGTACTTC
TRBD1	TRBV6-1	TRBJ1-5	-	CASSVMDRVNQPQHF	TGTGCCAGCAGTGTAATGGACAGGGTAAATCAGCCCCAGCATTTT
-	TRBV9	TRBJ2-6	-	CASSAYSGANVLTF	TGTGCCAGCAGCGCTTACTCTGGGGCCAACGTCCTGACTTTC
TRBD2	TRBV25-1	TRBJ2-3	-	CASSELRSGGTDTQYF	TGTGCCAGCAGTGAATTGAGGAGCGGGGGCACAGATACGCAGTATTTT
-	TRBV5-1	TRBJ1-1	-	CASTRGGENTEAFF	TGCGCCAGCACCCGGGGAGGGGAGAACACTGAAGCTTTCTTT
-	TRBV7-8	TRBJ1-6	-	CASSSGRAGSPLHF	TGTGCCAGCAGTTCGGGGAGGGCCGGTTCACCCCTCCACTTT
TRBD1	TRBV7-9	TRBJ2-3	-	CASSSPGQGSTDTQYF	TGTGCCAGCAGCTCCCCGGGACAGGGTAGCACAGATACGCAGTATTTT
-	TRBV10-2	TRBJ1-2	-	CASSESRVSYYGYTF	TGCGCCAGCAGTGAGTCGAGGGTTTCTTATTATGGCTACACCTTC
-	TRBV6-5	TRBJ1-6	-	CASSRLPNSPLHF	TGTGCCAGCAGCCGACTTCCCAACTCACCCCTCCACTTT
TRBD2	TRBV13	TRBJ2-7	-	CASNVGGSSYEQYF	TGTGCCAGCAACGTCGGCGGGAGCTCCTACGAGCAGTACTTC
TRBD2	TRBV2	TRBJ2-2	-	CASRARLAPGELFF	TGTGCCAGCAGGGCCCGACTAGCCCCCGGGGAGCTGTTTTTT
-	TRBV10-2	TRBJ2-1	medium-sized	CASSRQVMNEQFF	TGCGCCAGCAGTCGACAGGTAATGAATGAGCAGTTCTTC
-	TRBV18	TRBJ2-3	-	CASSPQGRMDFFSRTDTQYF	TGTGCCAGCTCACCACAAGGCAGGATGGATTTTTTCAGCCGCACAGATACGCAGTATTTT
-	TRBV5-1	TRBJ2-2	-	CASSAQTGANTGELFF	TGCGCCAGCAGCGCCCAGACAGGAGCGAACACCGGGGAGCTGTTTTTT
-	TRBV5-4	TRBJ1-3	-	CASSGDGNTIYF	TGTGCCAGCAGCGGAGATGGAAACACCATATATTTT
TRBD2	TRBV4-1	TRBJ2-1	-	CASSPRVAGGLSYNEQFF	TGCGCCAGCAGCCCCCGCGTAGCGGGGGGGTTGTCCTACAATGAGCAGTTCTTC
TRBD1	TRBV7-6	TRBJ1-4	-	CASSPPSGQGGKLFF	TGTGCCAGCAGCCCACCTTCGGGACAGGGTGGAAAACTGTTTTTT
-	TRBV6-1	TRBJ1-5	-	CASSTPQVGNQPQHF	TGTGCCAGCAGTACGCCTCAGGTGGGCAATCAGCCCCAGCATTTT
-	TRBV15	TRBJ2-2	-	CATSRDKVQGRRSGELFF	TGTGCCACCAGCAGAGATAAAGTACAGGGTAGGAGGTCCGGGGAGCTGTTTTTT
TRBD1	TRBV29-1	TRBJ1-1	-	CSTTGRNTEAFF	TGCAGCACGACAGGGCGGAACACTGAAGCTTTCTTT
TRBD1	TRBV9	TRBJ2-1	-	CASSPRDRGQDEQFF	TGTGCCAGCAGCCCCCGGGACAGGGGGCAGGATGAGCAGTTCTTC
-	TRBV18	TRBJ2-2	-	CASSPPTGPGELFF	TGTGCCAGCTCACCCCCAACAGGGCCCGGGGAGCTGTTTTTT
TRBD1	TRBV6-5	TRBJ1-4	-	CASSWTGQPNEKLFF	TGTGCCAGCAGTTGGACAGGGCAGCCTAATGAAAAACTGTTTTTT
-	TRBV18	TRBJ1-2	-	CASSPPPGAGYGYTF	TGTGCCAGCTCACCACCGCCAGGGGCGGGCTATGGCTACACCTTC
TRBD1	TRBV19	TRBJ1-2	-	CASSSRTGSNYGYTF	TGTGCCAGTAGTTCCCGGACAGGGTCTAACTATGGCTACACCTTC
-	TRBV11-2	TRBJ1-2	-	CASSGRTSSYGYTF	TGTGCCAGCAGCGGCCGGACATCCTCTTATGGCTACACCTTC
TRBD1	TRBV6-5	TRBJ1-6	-	CASRPDRVSPLHF	TGTGCCAGCAGACCGGACAGGGTTTCACCCCTCCACTTT
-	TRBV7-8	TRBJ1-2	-	CASSLVDAGAYGYTF	TGTGCCAGCAGCTTAGTAGACGCAGGGGCCTATGGCTACACCTTC
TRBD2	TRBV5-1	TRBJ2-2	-	CASSFYSGGTGELFF	TGCGCCAGCAGCTTTTATAGCGGGGGTACCGGGGAGCTGTTTTTT
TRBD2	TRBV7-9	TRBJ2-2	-	CASSKTSGGMWFSGELFF	TGTGCCAGCAGCAAGACTAGCGGGGGGATGTGGTTTTCCGGGGAGCTGTTTTTT
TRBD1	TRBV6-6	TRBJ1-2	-	CASSYVGQENYGYTF	TGTGCCAGCAGTTACGTGGGACAGGAAAACTATGGCTACACCTTC
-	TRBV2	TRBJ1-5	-	CACSEWAYNQPQHF	TGTGCCTGCTCCGAATGGGCTTACAATCAGCCCCAGCATTTT
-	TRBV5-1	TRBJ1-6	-	CDPSLDSPPSSYNSPLHF	TGCGACCCCAGCCTGGACAGCCCTCCGAGCTCCTATAATTCACCCCTCCACTTT
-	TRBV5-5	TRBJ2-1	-	CASSFPGNEQFF	TGTGCCAGCAGCTTCCCCGGCAATGAGCAGTTCTTC
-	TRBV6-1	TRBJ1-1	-	CASTLDRRSEAFF	TGTGCCAGCACCCTGGACAGACGGTCTGAAGCTTTCTTT
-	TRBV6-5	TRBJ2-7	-	CASARDRKYEQYF	TGTGCGTCAGCCAGGGATCGAAAGTACGAGCAGTACTTC
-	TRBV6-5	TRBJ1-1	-	CASSYAGAAFF	TGTGCCAGCAGTTACGCAGGGGCCGCTTTCTTT
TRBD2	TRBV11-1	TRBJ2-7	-	CASSLARGLAGNEQYF	TGTGCCAGCAGCTTAGCGAGGGGACTAGCGGGGAACGAGCAGTACTTC